This TCR beta chain is drawn from a study of T cell responses to AZD1222 COVID-19 vaccine. Germline V gives CDR1 GTSNPN, CDR2 SVGIG (reference sequence). The CDR3 sequence is 16 residues long. V gave up 1 base and J gave up 6 bases; unmatched junction bases: 12. This table comes from immunoSEQ multiplex PCR, and its TCRdb copy is limited to in-frame clones, with some not included. Among over 150,000 clones listed, about nine tenths were seen once. This material consisted of peripheral blood, taken on day 0 of AZD1222 vaccination. The sequence was obtained from an adult in good health. The genes are TRBV30 and TRBJ2-1; 7 bases agree with TRBD2. The CDR3 protein is CAWSEGLGVVSNEQFF. In nucleotides, the CDR3 is TGTGCCTGGAGTGAAGGACTAGGAGTGGTTTCCAATGAGCAGTTCTTC.